These 9 T cell receptor beta chains came from one sample sequenced in a study of blood T cell repertoires in COVID-19. Sequencing used immunoSEQ multiplex PCR; TCRdb keeps in-frame clones, though not all of them. Found here are approximately 200,000 clones, around 83% of them singletons; the top ten hold about 1.3%. Sequencing was performed on PBMCs or T cells enriched from blood (not recorded which). These receptors all come from a woman aged 40-49 years with acute COVID-19.

The V gene is TRBV7-9, the J gene TRBJ2-7; 7 nucleotides agree with TRBD1. The V gene end was trimmed by 5 bases and the J gene end by 1 base; junction bases not matched to a gene: 8. CDR1 and CDR2 (germline): SEHNR, FQNEAQ (reference sequence). The CDR3 totals 15 residues. The CDR3 loop is CASSAWDRQSYEQYF. CDR3 coding DNA: TGTGCCAGCAGCGCCTGGGACAGACAATCCTACGAGCAGTACTTC.

CDR3 bases: TGTGCCAGCAGCTTAGCACAGATGAACACTGAAGCTTTCTTT. Translated, it gives CASSLAQMNTEAFF. The chain employs TRBV7-2 and TRBJ1-1; D gene unclear. With 0 bases removed from V and 0 bases from J, the gap between germline ends came to 5 bases. CDR3 length equals 14 residues. CDR1 is SGHTA, CDR2 FQGNSA, per germline.

The rearrangement links TRBV20-1 to TRBJ2-7; 9 bases align to TRBD2. CDR1 and CDR2 from the germline V gene are DFQATT and SNEGSKA (reference sequence). The CDR3 totals 18 residues. V lost 3 bases, J lost 1 base, and 16 bases stayed unmatched. The CDR3 DNA reads as TGCAGTGCTAGTTCCTCACTACTAGCGGGCTTACTTTCCTACGAGCAGTACTTC. Amino acids: CSASSSLLAGLLSYEQYF.

The genes are TRBV30 and TRBJ2-7, with 8 bases identical to TRBD2. Germline V gives CDR1 GTSNPN, CDR2 SVGIG (reference sequence). The V segment lost 1 base and the J segment 3 bases; nucleotides outside the gene matches: 5. This CDR3 has 14 amino acids. CDR3 residues: CAWSATSGGYEQYF. Here the CDR3 DNA reads TGTGCCTGGAGTGCCACTAGCGGAGGCTACGAGCAGTACTTC.

The V and J genes are TRBV10-3 and TRBJ1-1; 11 positions agree with TRBD1. V dropped 4 bases and J dropped 8; count of bases not matched to a gene: 6. The CDR3 runs to 14 residues. Germline V CDR1 and CDR2: ENHRY, SYGVKD. The CDR3 is CAISAGQGGQEAFF. CDR3 coding DNA: TGTGCCATCAGTGCGGGACAGGGGGGACAAGAAGCTTTCTTT.

The V and J genes are TRBV15 and TRBJ2-7; 10 bases align to TRBD2. This CDR3 region has 16 residues. V lost 3 bases to trimming and J lost 4 bases; unmatched junction nucleotides: 9. In germline, CDR1 is LNHNV, CDR2 YYDKDF (reference sequence). The CDR3 protein is CATSSRGQRGGYEQYF. The CDR3 region has the DNA TGTGCCACCAGCAGCCGGGGACAGCGGGGGGGGTACGAGCAGTACTTC.

The chain couples TRBV18 to TRBJ1-2; 7 bases agree with TRBD1. Germline assignment: CDR1 KGHSH and CDR2 LQKENI. This CDR3 has 13 residues. V lost 6 bases to trimming and J lost 7 bases; unmatched junction nucleotides: 8. CDR3 DNA: TGTGCCAGCTCGCAGACAGGGCAGACTGGCTACACCTTC. Its translation: CASSQTGQTGYTF.

This clone was seen just once. The CDR3 sequence is CASSSGQANYGYTF. The CDR3 nucleotides are TGTGCCAGCAGCTCGGGACAGGCCAACTATGGCTACACCTTC. V usage is TRBV5-4 and J usage is TRBJ1-2, with 8 bases matching TRBD1. The germline CDR1 and CDR2 sequences are SGHNT and YYREEE (reference sequence). The CDR3 runs 14 residues. Unmatched junction bases numbered 3, after V lost 3 bases and J lost 2 bases. The complete variable domain, with remaining parts taken from reference TRBV5-4 and TRBJ1-2, reads ETGVTQSPTHLIKTRGQQVTLRCSSQSGHNTVSWYQQALGQGPQFIFQYYREEENGRGNFPPRFSGLQFPNYSSELNVNALELDDSALYLCASSSGQANYGYTFGSGTRLTVV.

The chain links TRBV24-1 to TRBJ1-1, with D tentatively TRBD1 (6 bases). CDR1 KGHDR and CDR2 SFDVKD come from the germline V gene. The CDR3 sequence is 16 residues long. V lost 2 bases and J 3 bases, leaving 15 bases between the germline ends. CDR3 residues: CATSDSGLPGDTEAFF. The CDR3 DNA follows: TGTGCCACCAGTGATTCCGGACTTCCAGGGGACACTGAAGCTTTCTTT.